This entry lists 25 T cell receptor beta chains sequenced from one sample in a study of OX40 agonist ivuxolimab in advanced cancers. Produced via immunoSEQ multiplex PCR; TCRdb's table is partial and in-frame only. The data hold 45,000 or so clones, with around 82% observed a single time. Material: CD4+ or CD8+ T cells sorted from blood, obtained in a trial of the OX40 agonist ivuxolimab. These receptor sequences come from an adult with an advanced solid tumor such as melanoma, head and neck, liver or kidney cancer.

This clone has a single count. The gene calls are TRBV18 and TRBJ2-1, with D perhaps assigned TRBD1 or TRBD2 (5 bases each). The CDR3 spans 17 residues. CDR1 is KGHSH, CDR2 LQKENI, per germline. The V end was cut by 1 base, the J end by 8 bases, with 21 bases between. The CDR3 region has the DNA TGTGCCAGCTCACCACGACCCTCCACGGGGCTAGGCGATGAGCAGTTCTTC. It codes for CASSPRPSTGLGDEQFF. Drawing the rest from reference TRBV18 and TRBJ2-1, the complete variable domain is NAGVMQNPRHLVRRRGQEARLRCSPMKGHSHVYWYRQLPEEGLKFMVYLQKENIIDESGMPKERFSAEFPKEGPSILRIQQVVRGDSAAYFCASSPRPSTGLGDEQFFGPGTRLTVL.

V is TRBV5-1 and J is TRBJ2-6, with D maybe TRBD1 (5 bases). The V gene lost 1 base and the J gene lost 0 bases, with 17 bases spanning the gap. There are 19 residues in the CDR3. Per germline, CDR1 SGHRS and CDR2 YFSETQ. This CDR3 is CASSLRWWGSSSGANVLTF. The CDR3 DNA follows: TGCGCCAGCAGCTTGAGGTGGTGGGGCTCAAGCTCTGGGGCCAACGTCCTGACTTTC.

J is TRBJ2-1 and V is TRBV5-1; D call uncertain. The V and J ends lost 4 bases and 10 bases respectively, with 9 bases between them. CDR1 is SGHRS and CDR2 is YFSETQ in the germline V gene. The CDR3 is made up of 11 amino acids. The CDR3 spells CASSELFEQFF. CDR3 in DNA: TGCGCCAGCAGCGAGTTATTCGAGCAGTTCTTC.

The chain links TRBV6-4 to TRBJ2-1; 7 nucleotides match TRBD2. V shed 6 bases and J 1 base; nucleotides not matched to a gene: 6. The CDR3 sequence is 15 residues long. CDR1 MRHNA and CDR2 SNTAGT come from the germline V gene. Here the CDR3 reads CASSPQAGSYNEQFF. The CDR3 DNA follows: TGTGCCAGCAGCCCACAAGCGGGATCCTACAATGAGCAGTTCTTC.

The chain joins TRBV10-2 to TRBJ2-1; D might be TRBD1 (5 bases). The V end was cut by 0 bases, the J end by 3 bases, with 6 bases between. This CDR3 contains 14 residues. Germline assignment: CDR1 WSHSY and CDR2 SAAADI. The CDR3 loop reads CASSESTGYNEQFF. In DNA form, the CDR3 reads TGCGCCAGCAGTGAGTCTACAGGCTACAATGAGCAGTTCTTC.

DNA for the CDR3: TGCGCCAGCAGCGTGGGGGGGGCGAGCGGTGAAGCTTTCTTT. Residues: CASSVGGASGEAFF. The rearrangement joins TRBV5-1 to TRBJ1-1; TRBD1 might be the D (6 bases). V dropped 4 bases and J dropped 7 bases, with 17 bases sitting between them. Germline-derived CDR1 and CDR2 are SGHRS and YFSETQ. This CDR3 is built from 14 residues. The complete variable domain, with remaining parts taken from reference TRBV5-1 and TRBJ1-1, reads KAGVTQTPRYLIKTRGQQVTLSCSPISGHRSVSWYQQTPGQGLQFLFEYFSETQRNKGNFPGRFSGRQFSNSRSEMNVSTLELGDSALYLCASSVGGASGEAFFGQGTRLTVV.

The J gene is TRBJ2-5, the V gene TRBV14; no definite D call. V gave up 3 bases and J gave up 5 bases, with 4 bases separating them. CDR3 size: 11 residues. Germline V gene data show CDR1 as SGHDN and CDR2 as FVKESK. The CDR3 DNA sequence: TGTGCCAGCAGCCATGCGGAGACCCAGTACTTC. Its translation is CASSHAETQYF.

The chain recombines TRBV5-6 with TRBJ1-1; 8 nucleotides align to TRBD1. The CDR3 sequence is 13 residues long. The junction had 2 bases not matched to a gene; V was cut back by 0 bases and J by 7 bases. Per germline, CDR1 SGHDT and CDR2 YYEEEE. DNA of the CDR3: TGTGCCAGCAGCTTGGCAGGGGGCAGTGAAGCTTTCTTT. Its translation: CASSLAGGSEAFF. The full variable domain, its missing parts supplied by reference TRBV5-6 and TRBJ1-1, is DAGVTQSPTHLIKTRGQQVTLRCSPKSGHDTVSWYQQALGQGPQFIFQYYEEEERQRGNFPDRFSGHQFPNYSSELNVNALLLGDSALYLCASSLAGGSEAFFGQGTRLTVV.

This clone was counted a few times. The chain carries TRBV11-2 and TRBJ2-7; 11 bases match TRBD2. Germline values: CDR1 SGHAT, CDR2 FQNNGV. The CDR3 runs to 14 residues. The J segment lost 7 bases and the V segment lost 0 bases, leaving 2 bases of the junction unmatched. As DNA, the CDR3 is TGTGCCAGCAGCTTAGAGCGACTAGCGGGAGAGCAGTACTTC. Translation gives CASSLERLAGEQYF.

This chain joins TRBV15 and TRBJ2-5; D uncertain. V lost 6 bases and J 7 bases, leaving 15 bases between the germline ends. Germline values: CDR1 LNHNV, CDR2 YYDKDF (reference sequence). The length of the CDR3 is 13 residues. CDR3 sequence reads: CATSPDPIRTQYF. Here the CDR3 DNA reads TGTGCCACCAGTCCCGACCCGATACGGACCCAGTACTTC.

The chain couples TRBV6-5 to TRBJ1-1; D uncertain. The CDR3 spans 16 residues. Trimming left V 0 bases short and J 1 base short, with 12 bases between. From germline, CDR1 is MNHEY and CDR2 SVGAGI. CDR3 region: CASSYSLQRPNTEAFF. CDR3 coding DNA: TGTGCCAGCAGTTACTCGTTGCAGAGACCGAACACTGAAGCTTTCTTT.

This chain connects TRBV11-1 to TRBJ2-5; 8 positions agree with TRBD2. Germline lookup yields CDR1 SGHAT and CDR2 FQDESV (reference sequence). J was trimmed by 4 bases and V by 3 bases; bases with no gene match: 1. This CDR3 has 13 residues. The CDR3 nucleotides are TGTGCCAGCAGCTTTCTAGCGGGAGAGACCCAGTACTTC. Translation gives CASSFLAGETQYF.

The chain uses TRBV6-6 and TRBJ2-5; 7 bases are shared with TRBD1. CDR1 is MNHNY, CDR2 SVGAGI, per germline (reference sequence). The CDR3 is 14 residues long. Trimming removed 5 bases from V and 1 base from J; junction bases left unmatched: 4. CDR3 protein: CASSGGQLQETQYF. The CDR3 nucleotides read TGTGCCAGCAGTGGGGGACAGCTCCAAGAGACCCAGTACTTC.

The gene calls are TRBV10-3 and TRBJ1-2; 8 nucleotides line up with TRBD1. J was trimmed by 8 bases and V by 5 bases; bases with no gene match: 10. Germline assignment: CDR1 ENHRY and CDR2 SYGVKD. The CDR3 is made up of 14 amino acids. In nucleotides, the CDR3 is TGTGCCATCAGTATTGGACAGGGAACGCGAGGCTACACCTTC. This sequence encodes CAISIGQGTRGYTF.

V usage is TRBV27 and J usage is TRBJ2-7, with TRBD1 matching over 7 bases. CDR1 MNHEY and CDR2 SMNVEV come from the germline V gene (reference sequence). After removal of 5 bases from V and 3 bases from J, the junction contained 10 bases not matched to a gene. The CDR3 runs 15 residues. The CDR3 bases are TGTGCCAGCAGTGCTTCGACAGGGACCTTCTACGAGCAGTACTTC. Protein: CASSASTGTFYEQYF.

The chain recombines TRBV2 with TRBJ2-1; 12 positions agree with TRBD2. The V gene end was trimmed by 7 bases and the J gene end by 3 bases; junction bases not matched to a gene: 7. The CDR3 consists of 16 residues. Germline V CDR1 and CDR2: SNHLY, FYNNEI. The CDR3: CASNGLAGNNYNEQFF. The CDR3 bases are TGTGCCAGCAATGGACTAGCGGGGAACAACTACAATGAGCAGTTCTTC.

As DNA, the CDR3 is TGTGCCATCGGAGACGCGTCTACCTATGGCTACACCTTC. Its translation: CAIGDASTYGYTF. V is TRBV10-3 and J is TRBJ1-2, with unresolved D. The germline gives CDR1 ENHRY, CDR2 SYGVKD. The V and J ends lost 8 bases and 4 bases respectively, with 14 bases between them. The CDR3 is 13 residues long.

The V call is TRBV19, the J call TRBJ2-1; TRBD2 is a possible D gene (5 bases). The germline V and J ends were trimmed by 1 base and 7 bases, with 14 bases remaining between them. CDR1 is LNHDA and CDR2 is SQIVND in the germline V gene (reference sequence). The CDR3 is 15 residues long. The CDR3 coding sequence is TGTGCCAGTAGTATAGCGGGAATGACCCAAAATGAGCAGTTCTTC. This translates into CASSIAGMTQNEQFF.

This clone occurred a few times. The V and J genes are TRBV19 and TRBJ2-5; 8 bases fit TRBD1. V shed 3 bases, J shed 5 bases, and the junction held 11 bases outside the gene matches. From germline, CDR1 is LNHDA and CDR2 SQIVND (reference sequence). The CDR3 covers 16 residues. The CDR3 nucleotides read TGTGCCAGTAGTATGAGGACAGGGAAGTCTAGGGAGACCCAGTACTTC. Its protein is CASSMRTGKSRETQYF.

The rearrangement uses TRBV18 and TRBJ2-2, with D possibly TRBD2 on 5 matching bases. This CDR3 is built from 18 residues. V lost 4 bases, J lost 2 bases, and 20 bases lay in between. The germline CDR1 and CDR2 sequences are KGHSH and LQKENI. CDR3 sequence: CASSQLPPGNDNTGELFF. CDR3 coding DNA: TGTGCCAGCTCACAACTCCCTCCGGGGAATGATAACACCGGGGAGCTGTTTTTT.

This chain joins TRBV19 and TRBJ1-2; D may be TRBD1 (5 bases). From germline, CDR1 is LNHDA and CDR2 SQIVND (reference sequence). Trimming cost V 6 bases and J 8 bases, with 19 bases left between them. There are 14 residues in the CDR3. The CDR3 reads CASSNRDPRTGYTF. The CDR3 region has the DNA TGTGCCAGTAGCAACCGGGACCCCCGAACGGGCTACACCTTC.

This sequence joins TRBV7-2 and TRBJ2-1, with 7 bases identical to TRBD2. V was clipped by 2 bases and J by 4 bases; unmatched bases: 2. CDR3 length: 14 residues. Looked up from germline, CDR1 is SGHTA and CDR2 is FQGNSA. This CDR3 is CASSLREGYNEQFF. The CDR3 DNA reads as TGTGCCAGCAGCTTAAGGGAGGGGTACAATGAGCAGTTCTTC.

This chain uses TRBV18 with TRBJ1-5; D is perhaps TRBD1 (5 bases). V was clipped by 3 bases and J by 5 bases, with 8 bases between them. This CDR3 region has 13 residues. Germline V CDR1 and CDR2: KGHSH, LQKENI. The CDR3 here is CASSPGQDQPQHF. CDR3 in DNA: TGTGCCAGCTCACCGGGGCAGGATCAGCCCCAGCATTTT.

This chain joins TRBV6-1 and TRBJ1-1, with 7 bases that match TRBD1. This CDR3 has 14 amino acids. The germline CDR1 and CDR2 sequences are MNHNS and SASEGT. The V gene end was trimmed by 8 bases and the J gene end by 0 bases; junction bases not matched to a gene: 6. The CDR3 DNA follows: TGTGCCAGCGGAACCGGGACAGTGAACACTGAAGCTTTCTTT. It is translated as CASGTGTVNTEAFF.

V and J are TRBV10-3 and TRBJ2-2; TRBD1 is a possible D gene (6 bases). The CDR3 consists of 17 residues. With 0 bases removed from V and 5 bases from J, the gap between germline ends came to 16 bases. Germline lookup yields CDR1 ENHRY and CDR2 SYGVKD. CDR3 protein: CAISESDRHPRTGELFF. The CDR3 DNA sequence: TGTGCCATCAGTGAGTCAGACAGGCATCCCCGTACCGGGGAGCTGTTTTTT.